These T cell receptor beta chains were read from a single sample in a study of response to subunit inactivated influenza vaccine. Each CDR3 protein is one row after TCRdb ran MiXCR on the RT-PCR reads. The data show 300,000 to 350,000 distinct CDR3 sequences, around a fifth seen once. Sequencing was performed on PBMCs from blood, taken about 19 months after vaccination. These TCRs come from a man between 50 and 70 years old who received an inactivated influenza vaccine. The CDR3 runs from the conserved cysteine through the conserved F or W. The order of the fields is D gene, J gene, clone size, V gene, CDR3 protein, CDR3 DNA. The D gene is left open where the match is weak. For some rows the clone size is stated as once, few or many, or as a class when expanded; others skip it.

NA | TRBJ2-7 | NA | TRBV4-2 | CASSRSGGEQYF | TGTGCCAGCAGCCGAAGTGGAGGCGAGCAGTACTTC
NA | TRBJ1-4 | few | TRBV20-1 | CSAVNVFNEKLFF | TGCAGTGCCGTGAACGTATTCAATGAAAAACTGTTTTTT
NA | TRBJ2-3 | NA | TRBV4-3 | CASSQDYGSTRGTDTQYF | TGCGCCAGCAGCCAAGATTACGGGAGCACTCGGGGCACAGATACGCAGTATTTT
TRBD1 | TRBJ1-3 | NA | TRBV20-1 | CSAVQGARGNTIYF | TGCAGTGCTGTACAGGGGGCGCGGGGAAACACCATATATTTT
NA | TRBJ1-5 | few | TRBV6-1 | CASRNGGANQPQHF | TGTGCCAGCAGAAACGGGGGGGCCAATCAGCCCCAGCATTTT
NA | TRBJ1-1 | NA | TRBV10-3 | CAISDQELNTEAFF | TGTGCCATCAGTGACCAGGAGCTGAACACTGAAGCTTTCTTT
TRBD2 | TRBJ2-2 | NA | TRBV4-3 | CASSQELEIAGGPNTGELFF | TGCGCCAGCAGCCAAGAATTGGAAATAGCGGGGGGGCCCAACACCGGGGAGCTGTTTTTT
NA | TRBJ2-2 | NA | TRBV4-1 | CASSQVLKNTGELFF | TGCGCCAGCAGCCAAGTCCTTAAGAACACCGGGGAGCTGTTTTTT
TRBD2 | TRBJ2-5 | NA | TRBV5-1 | CASASGRVQETQYF | TGCGCCAGCGCTAGCGGGAGGGTTCAAGAGACCCAGTACTTC
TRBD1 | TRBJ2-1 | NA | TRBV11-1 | CASSRGTGGYNEQFF | TGTGCCAGCAGTCGTGGGACAGGGGGCTACAATGAGCAGTTCTTC
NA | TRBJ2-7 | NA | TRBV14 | CASSQEMGYEQYF | TGTGCCAGCAGCCAAGAAATGGGTTACGAGCAGTACTTC
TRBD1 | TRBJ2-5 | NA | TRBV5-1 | CASSSGDRGETQYF | TGCGCCAGCAGCTCGGGGGACAGGGGCGAGACCCAGTACTTC
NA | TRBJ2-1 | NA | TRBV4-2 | CASSGPGGEQFF | TGTGCCAGCAGCGGGCCTGGTGGTGAGCAGTTCTTC
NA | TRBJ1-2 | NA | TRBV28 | CASSIGSGRGYTF | TGTGCCAGCAGTATCGGATCCGGTCGTGGCTACACCTTC
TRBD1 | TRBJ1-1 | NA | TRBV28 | CASSFADRAEAFF | TGTGCCAGCAGCTTCGCCGACAGGGCCGAAGCTTTCTTT
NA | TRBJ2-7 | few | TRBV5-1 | CAISPRLSEQYF | TGCGCCATCTCGCCCCGCCTCTCCGAGCAGTACTTC